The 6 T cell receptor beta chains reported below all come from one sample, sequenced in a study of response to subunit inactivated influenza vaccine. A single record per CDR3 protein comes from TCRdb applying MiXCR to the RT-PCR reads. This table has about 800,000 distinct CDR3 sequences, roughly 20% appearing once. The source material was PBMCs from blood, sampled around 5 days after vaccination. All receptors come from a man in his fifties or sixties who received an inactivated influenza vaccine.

The CDR3 DNA follows: TGTGCCATCAGCACCGGGACAGTTAACACCGGGGAGCTGTTTTTT. This encodes CAISTGTVNTGELFF. The J gene is TRBJ2-2, the V gene TRBV10-3; 7 bases are a match to TRBD1. V lost 6 bases to trimming and J lost 2 bases; unmatched junction nucleotides: 6. CDR1 ENHRY and CDR2 SYGVKD come from the germline V gene. The CDR3 covers 15 residues.

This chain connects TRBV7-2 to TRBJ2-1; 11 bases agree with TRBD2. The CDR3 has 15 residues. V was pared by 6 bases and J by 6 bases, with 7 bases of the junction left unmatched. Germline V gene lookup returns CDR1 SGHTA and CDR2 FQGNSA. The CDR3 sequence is CASSSGLAASNEQFF. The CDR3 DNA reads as TGTGCCAGCAGTTCGGGACTAGCGGCTTCCAATGAGCAGTTCTTC.

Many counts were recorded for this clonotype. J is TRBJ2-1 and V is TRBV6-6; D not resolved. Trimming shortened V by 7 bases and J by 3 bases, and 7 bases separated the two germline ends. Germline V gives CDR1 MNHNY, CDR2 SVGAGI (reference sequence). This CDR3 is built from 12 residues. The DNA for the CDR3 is TGTGCCAGCAAGGCCAACTACAATGAGCAGTTCTTC. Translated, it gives CASKANYNEQFF.

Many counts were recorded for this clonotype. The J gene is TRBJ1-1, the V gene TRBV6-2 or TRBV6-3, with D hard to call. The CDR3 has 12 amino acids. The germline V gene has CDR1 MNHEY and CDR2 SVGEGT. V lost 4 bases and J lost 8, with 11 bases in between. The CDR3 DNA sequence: TGTGCCAGCAGTTTACGCGGTGGGGAAGCTTTCTTT. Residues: CASSLRGGEAFF.

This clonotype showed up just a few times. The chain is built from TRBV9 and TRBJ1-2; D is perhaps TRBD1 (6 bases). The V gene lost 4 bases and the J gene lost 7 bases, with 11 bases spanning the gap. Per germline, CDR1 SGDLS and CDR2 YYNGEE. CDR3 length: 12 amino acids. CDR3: CASSPWTAGYTF. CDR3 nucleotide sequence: TGTGCCAGCAGCCCTTGGACAGCTGGCTACACCTTC.

The CDR3 reads CSARTANTEAFF. As DNA, the CDR3 is TGCAGTGCCAGAACTGCGAACACTGAAGCTTTCTTT. V and J are TRBV20-1 and TRBJ1-1, with D unclear. Trimming took off 6 bases at V and 1 base at J, with 9 bases between the two ends. This CDR3 is built from 12 residues. The V gene's germline CDR1 is DFQATT and CDR2 SNEGSKA (reference sequence).